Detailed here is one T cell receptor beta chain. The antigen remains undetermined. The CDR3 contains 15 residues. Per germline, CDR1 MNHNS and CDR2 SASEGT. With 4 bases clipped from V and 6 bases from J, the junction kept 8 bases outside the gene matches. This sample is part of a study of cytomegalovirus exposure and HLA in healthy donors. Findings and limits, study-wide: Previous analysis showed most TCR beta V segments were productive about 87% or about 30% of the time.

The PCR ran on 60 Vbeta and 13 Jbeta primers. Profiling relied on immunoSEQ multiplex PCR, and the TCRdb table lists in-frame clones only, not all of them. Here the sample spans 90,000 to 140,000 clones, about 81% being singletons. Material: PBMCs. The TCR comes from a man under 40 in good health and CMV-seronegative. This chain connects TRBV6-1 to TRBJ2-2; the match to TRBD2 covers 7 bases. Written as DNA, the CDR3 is TGTGCCAGCAGTGGCGGACTAGATGTCGCCGGGGAGCTGTTTTTT. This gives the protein CASSGGLDVAGELFF.